A selection of T cell receptor beta chains follows, all from one sample in a study of CD8+CD57+ T cells in acquired aplastic anemia. TCRdb re-analysed the reads in MiXCR, keeping a single row per CDR3 protein. Seen here are approximately 300,000 distinct CDR3 sequences, around three fifths observed once, and the top ten hold roughly 1.3%. Sequencing input: sorted CD4+, CD8+, or CD8+CD57+ T cells (not recorded which) from PBMCs. These receptors were obtained from a human donor with aplastic anemia. Both conserved end residues are part of each CDR3.

CDR3: CASSQTGTGANVLTF
V: TRBV9

CDR3: CASSPPRGYGYTF
V: TRBV5-1

CDR3: CASSVKGQETQYF
V: TRBV12-3/TRBV12-4

CDR3: CASSLPGQGVYEQYF
V: TRBV5-6

CDR3: CASEGVPTSYNEQFF
V: TRBV2

CDR3: CSARDHVGSGSYEQYF
V: TRBV20-1

CDR3: CASSSGQASGNTIYF
V: TRBV7-9

CDR3: CATSDGTSGGALTDTQYF
V: TRBV24-1

CDR3: CASSYGTGTSEQYF
V: TRBV5-1

CDR3: CASSDWASGELFF
V: TRBV10-1

CDR3: CASSFVGQIFTDTQYF
V: TRBV5-4

CDR3: CSARVVGADTQYF
V: TRBV20-1

CDR3: CAWSGMSYGYTF
V: TRBV30

CDR3: CASSVWGAGETQYF
V: TRBV9

CDR3: CSAVSPSSGLSYNEQFF
V: TRBV20-1

CDR3: CSASSKGAYGYTF
V: TRBV20-1

CDR3: CASSLNPGQDEQYF
V: TRBV7-3

CDR3: CASSLGEGIVDGYTF
V: TRBV7-6

CDR3: CASSPGLAGSSYPSEQYF
V: TRBV7-8

CDR3: CASSAGDGYTF
V: TRBV19

CDR3: CASSPRTGHVLHF
V: TRBV9

CDR3: CSARDLGGTAAEEQFF
V: TRBV20-1

CDR3: CSVWSGSNQPQHF
V: TRBV29-1

CDR3: CASSLWGSGNTIYF
V: TRBV7-2

CDR3: CASSAFGLGARNIQYF
V: TRBV7-9

CDR3: CATSRVGGGGYEQYF
V: TRBV15

CDR3: CATSEGLGVVYEQFF
V: TRBV24-1

CDR3: CSAKDSSLYGYTF
V: TRBV20-1

CDR3: CASSYRQGGWSGANVLTF
V: TRBV7-3

CDR3: CASSPTEKETQYF
V: TRBV7-3

CDR3: CASSRAGFEAFF
V: TRBV7-9

CDR3: CASSLYREAPYEQYF
V: TRBV7-2

CDR3: CSARAPATGNYGYTF
V: TRBV20-1

CDR3: CASSSAGGGSGRSYEQYF
V: TRBV5-1

CDR3: CSYIQDINTEAFF
V: TRBV29-1

CDR3: CASSPTISEAFF
V: TRBV7-2

CDR3: CASTPEIGGGIYEQYF
V: TRBV5-1

CDR3: CASSEFLMGGLTKETQYF
V: TRBV25-1

CDR3: CASSYSRGPYEQYF
V: TRBV6-5

CDR3: CSASSQGLSYEQYF
V: TRBV20-1

CDR3: CASSIGQGAWEQYF
V: TRBV19

CDR3: CASSSGLAGLSEQFF
V: TRBV6-6

CDR3: CASAGGSYEQYF
V: TRBV12-3/TRBV12-4

CDR3: CASSDSAGSYNEQFF
V: TRBV6-4